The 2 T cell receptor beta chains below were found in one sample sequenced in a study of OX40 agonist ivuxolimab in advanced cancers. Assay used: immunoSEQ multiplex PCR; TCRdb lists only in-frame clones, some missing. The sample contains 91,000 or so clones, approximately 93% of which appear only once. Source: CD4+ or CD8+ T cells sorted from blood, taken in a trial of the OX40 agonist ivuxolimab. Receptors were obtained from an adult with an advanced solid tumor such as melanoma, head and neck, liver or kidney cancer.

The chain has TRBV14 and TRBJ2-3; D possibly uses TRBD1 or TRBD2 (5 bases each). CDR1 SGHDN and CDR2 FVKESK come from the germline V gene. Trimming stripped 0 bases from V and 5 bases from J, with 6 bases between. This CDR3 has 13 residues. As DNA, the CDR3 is TGTGCCAGCAGCCAAGAGAGGGGAGATACGCAGTATTTT. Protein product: CASSQERGDTQYF.

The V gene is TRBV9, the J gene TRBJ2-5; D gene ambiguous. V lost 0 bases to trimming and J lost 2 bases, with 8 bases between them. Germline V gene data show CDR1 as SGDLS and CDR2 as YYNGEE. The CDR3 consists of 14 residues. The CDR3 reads CASSVGSLQETQYF. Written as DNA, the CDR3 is TGTGCCAGCAGCGTAGGTAGTTTACAAGAGACCCAGTACTTC.